One and the same sample provided the 15 T cell receptor beta chains below, sequenced in a study of Graves' ophthalmopathy and Graves' hyperthyroidism. Transcripts of RNA were the source for amplifying TCR beta CDR3 regions. HTBI primers were employed in first-round RT-PCR, then a second-round multiplex PCR followed. TCRdb recomputed calls from the multiplex PCR reads with MiXCR, one row per CDR3 protein. The top ten clones hold around 40% of a sample with 740,000 or so distinct CDR3 sequences, around 40% of them seen once. Sequencing used peripheral blood. The receptors originated from an adult man with Graves' ophthalmopathy.

This clonotype was seen only a few times. This sequence joins TRBV11-2 and TRBJ2-7, with 9 bases matching TRBD2. The CDR3 extends over 15 amino acids. Germline CDR1 and CDR2: SGHAT and FQNNGV. V was pared by 5 bases and J by 3 bases, with 8 bases of the junction left unmatched. The CDR3 reads CASSLRLAADYEQYF. The CDR3 DNA reads as TGTGCCAGCAGCCTGAGACTAGCGGCCGACTACGAGCAGTACTTC. The variable domain in full, with the rest retrieved from reference TRBV11-2 and TRBJ2-7, is EAGVAQSPRYKIIEKRQSVAFWCNPISGHATLYWYQQILGQGPKLLIQFQNNGVVDDSQLPKDRFSAERLKGVDSTLKIQPAKLEDSAVYLCASSLRLAADYEQYFGPGTRLTVT.

The table lists this clonotype with many counts. The chain couples TRBV7-9 to TRBJ2-7, with D possibly TRBD1 on 6 matching bases. CDR3 size: 13 residues. CDR1 is SEHNR, CDR2 FQNEAQ, per germline (reference sequence). Between the trimmed V and J ends, which lost 5 bases and 7 bases, there was a span of 15 bases. The CDR3 region is CASSPGQGWEQYF. In DNA form, the CDR3 reads TGTGCCAGCAGCCCGGGCCAGGGGTGGGAGCAGTACTTC.

This clonotype occurred a few times. The gene calls are TRBV2 and TRBJ1-4; no clear D gene. Between the trimmed V and J ends, which lost 5 bases and 6 bases, there was a span of 19 bases. There are 16 residues in the CDR3. Germline CDR1 reads SNHLY; CDR2 reads FYNNEI. The CDR3 region has the DNA TGTGCCAGCAGTCTACAAGGATCTGGAACCTATGAAAAACTGTTTTTT. Translated, it gives CASSLQGSGTYEKLFF.

The J gene is TRBJ1-5, the V gene TRBV25-1; weak D call: TRBD1 (6 bases). Germline V gene sequence: CDR1 MGHDK, CDR2 SYGVNS. V was pared by 11 bases and J by 0 bases, with 17 bases between. There are 15 residues in the CDR3. The CDR3 coding sequence is TGTGCCTGGAGTGGGGGGGCTGATAGCAATCAGCCCCAGCATTTT. The encoded protein is CAWSGGADSNQPQHF.

The chain uses TRBV25-1 and TRBJ2-2, with TRBD1 identical over 11 bases. J lost 6 bases, V lost 5 bases, and 2 bases had no gene match. Looked up from germline, CDR1 is MGHDK and CDR2 is SYGVNS. This CDR3 has 14 residues. CDR3 bases: TGTGCCAGCAGTTGGGACAGGGGGGCCGGGGAGCTGTTTTTT. This encodes CASSWDRGAGELFF.

This chain connects TRBV20-1 to TRBJ1-5; 7 nucleotides line up with TRBD1. V shed 6 bases, J shed 7 bases, and the junction held 12 bases outside the gene matches. Germline V gives CDR1 DFQATT, CDR2 SNEGSKA (reference sequence). The CDR3 length is 14 residues. The CDR3 DNA reads as TGCAGTGCGGGTACAGGGGATGGAGGGCAGCCCCAGCATTTT. Translated, it gives CSAGTGDGGQPQHF.

This clonotype has a handful of counts. The chain combines TRBV6-6 with TRBJ1-1; D unclear. Germline V CDR1 and CDR2: MNHNY, SVGAGI (reference sequence). The V and J ends lost 1 base and 6 bases respectively, with 9 bases between them. This CDR3 is built from 13 residues. CDR3 loop: CASSYLQDAEAFF. Written as DNA, the CDR3 is TGTGCCAGCAGTTACTTGCAGGACGCTGAAGCTTTCTTT.

A word on this clonotype: A much larger clone lies one base from this, so it may be a read error. The CDR3 ends on some other residue instead of the conserved phenylalanine or tryptophan, so this is likely a read error. V is TRBV2 and J is TRBJ1-2; D call uncertain. V shed 6 bases and J shed 10 bases, with 12 bases lying between them. CDR3 length equals 11 residues. Germline values: CDR1 SNHLY, CDR2 FYNNEI. The CDR3 nucleotides are TGTGCCAGCAGCGACTTACTGTACTACACCCTC. It yields the protein CASSDLLYYTL.

This clonotype was detected many times. The CDR3 protein is CASSDSTSGGKETQYF. The CDR3 nucleotides read TGTGCCAGCAGTGATTCGACTAGCGGGGGCAAAGAGACCCAGTACTTC. The chain joins TRBV25-1 to TRBJ2-5, with 12 bases that match TRBD2. CDR1 and CDR2 (germline): MGHDK, SYGVNS. J gave up 3 bases and V 3 bases, and 5 bases lay outside the gene matches. The length of the CDR3 is 16 residues.

This clonotype was seen a handful of times. The genes are TRBV11-2 and TRBJ2-7, with D tentatively TRBD2 (5 bases). The CDR3 spans 16 residues. Per germline, CDR1 SGHAT and CDR2 FQNNGV. Deletions cut 4 bases from V and 10 bases from J, with 26 bases between. This CDR3 reads CASSSPRTQTRSGQYF. CDR3 nucleotides: TGTGCCAGCAGCTCGCCCCGGACCCAAACCCGATCGGGACAGTACTTC.

The chain uses TRBV7-2 and TRBJ2-5; 7 nucleotides agree with TRBD1. TRBJ2-1 explains the end of the DNA better; the J call may be wrong. The CDR3 covers 12 residues. The germline gives CDR1 SGHTA, CDR2 FQGNSA. The CDR3 region is CASSADRIEQFF. In nucleotides, the CDR3 is TGTGCCAGCAGCGCGGACAGGATAGAGCAGTTCTTC.

This rearrangement joins TRBV6-6 to TRBJ2-7, with 9 bases that match TRBD1. Germline V CDR1 and CDR2: MNHNY, SVGAGI (reference sequence). J gave up 6 bases and V 4 bases, and 4 bases lay outside the gene matches. This CDR3 contains 13 residues. Written as DNA, the CDR3 is TGTGCCAGCAGTTCGGGACAGGGAGCCGAGCAGTACTTC. Translated, it gives CASSSGQGAEQYF.

This clonotype was recorded once. The chain has TRBV29-1 and TRBJ1-3; a possible D gene is TRBD1 (6 bases). The CDR3 runs 14 residues. Germline V gene sequence: CDR1 SQVTM, CDR2 ANQGSEA. The V end was cut by 2 bases, the J end by 8 bases, with 16 bases between. The CDR3 nucleotides are TGCAGCGTTGAAAGACAGGCCGTTGGCTACACCATATATTTT. This gives the protein CSVERQAVGYTIYF.

This clonotype appeared a few times. The genes are TRBV7-9 and TRBJ2-2, with D perhaps being TRBD1 or TRBD2 (5 bases each). Germline lookup yields CDR1 SEHNR and CDR2 FQNEAQ (reference sequence). V was cut by 1 base and J by 1 base, with 7 bases left in between. The length of the CDR3 is 15 residues. The CDR3 reads CASSLGGLNTGELFF. The CDR3 nucleotides are TGTGCCAGCAGCTTAGGGGGGTTGAACACCGGGGAGCTGTTTTTT.

As regards this clonotype: Germline is not matched at one junction end, which may reflect a read error. The chain couples TRBV27 to TRBJ1-1; maybe TRBD1 (5 bases). The CDR3 has 13 amino acids. Germline CDR1 is MNHEY and CDR2 is SMNVEV (reference sequence). In nucleotides, the CDR3 is TGTGCCAGCACCCGGGACCGGGCTTACCCCTGGGTCTTT. Its translation is CASTRDRAYPWVF.